The present T cell receptor (beta chain) was sequenced within a study of glioma-infiltrating T cells after dendritic cell vaccination. Turning to the study itself: Dendritic cell vaccine was injected intradermally three times, biweekly.

Germline V gene lookup returns CDR1 MNHNY and CDR2 SVGAGI (reference sequence). The CDR3 loop spans 12 amino acids. The germline V and J ends were trimmed by 6 bases and 6 bases, with 9 bases remaining between them. Study-wide results and caveats: Longer survival after dendritic cell vaccination followed higher pretreatment TIL content.

Primers: 60 V beta forward and 13 J beta reverse. The repertoire was sequenced with immunoSEQ multiplex PCR; TCRdb's copy has only in-frame clones and lacks some. The sample consists of 110,000 or so clones, 90% of them appearing once. About this clone itself: Its antigen is currently unknown.

The time point here: after dendritic cell vaccination, including at tumor progression/relapse. Fresh-frozen tumor tissue and more than two years of survival data were available for all. The source is a human donor with glioblastoma. The V call is TRBV6-6, the J call TRBJ1-5; D is ambiguous. Material: blood, obtained after dendritic cell vaccination. The CDR3 DNA follows: TGTGCCAGCAGCGGAGGAAGTCAGCCCCAGCATTTT. Its protein product is CASSGGSQPQHF.